This TCR beta chain emerged from a study of CD8+ T cells in alopecia areata. As for the study in general: Treatment comprised oral tofacitinib, 5 to 10 mg twice daily, in treated patients. Patients took tofacitinib for 6 to 18 months, followed by 6 drug-free months.

Study-wide points: For patients receiving tofacitinib, scalp clonality and expanded CD8+ clones among the top 100 significantly decreased.

On this clone: Its antigen is currently unknown.

The treatment denotes: oral pan-JAK inhibitor, 5-10 mg twice daily. The CDR3 spans 13 residues. V gave up 2 bases and J gave up 1 base, with 5 bases separating them. The germline V gene has CDR1 SNHLY and CDR2 FYNNEI. cDNA serving as the sequencing template came from extracted, reverse transcribed RNA. Using immunoSEQ multiplex PCR, the repertoire was profiled, and TCRdb retains in-frame clones only, with some absent. The data hold 150,000 to 200,000 clones, with about two thirds observed a single time. Sequenced material: CD4+ T cells sorted from blood, taken at week 4, from a patient treated with tofacitinib. The sequence was collected from a human donor with alopecia areata. This chain connects TRBV2 to TRBJ1-1; no firm D call. This CDR3 reads CASSEQWNTEAFF. The CDR3 region has the DNA TGTGCCAGCAGTGAACAGTGGAACACTGAAGCTTTCTTT.